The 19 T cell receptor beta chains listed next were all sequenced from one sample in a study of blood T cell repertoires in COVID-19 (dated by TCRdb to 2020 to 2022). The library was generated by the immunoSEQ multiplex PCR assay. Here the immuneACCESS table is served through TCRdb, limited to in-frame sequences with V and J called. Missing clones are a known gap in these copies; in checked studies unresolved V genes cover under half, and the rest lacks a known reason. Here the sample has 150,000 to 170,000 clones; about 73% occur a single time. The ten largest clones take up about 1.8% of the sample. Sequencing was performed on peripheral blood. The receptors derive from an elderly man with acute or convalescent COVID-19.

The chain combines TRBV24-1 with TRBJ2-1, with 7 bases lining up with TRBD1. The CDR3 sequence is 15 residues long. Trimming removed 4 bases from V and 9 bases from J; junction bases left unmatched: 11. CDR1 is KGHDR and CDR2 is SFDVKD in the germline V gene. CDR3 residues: CATSDRDRASSEQFF. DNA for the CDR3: TGTGCCACCAGTGACCGCGACAGGGCTTCCAGTGAGCAGTTCTTC.

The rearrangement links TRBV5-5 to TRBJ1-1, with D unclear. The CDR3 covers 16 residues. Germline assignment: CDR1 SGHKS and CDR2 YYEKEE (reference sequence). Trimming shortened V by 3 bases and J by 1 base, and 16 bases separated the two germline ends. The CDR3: CASSYDTPRSNTEAFF. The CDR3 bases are TGTGCCAGCAGCTACGACACGCCTCGGTCGAACACTGAAGCTTTCTTT.

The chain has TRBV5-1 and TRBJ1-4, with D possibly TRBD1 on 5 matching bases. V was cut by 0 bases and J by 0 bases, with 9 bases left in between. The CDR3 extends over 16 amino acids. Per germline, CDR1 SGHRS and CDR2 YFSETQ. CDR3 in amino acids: CASSLDRRATNEKLFF. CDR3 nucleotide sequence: TGCGCCAGCAGCTTGGACAGGCGTGCAACTAATGAAAAACTGTTTTTT.

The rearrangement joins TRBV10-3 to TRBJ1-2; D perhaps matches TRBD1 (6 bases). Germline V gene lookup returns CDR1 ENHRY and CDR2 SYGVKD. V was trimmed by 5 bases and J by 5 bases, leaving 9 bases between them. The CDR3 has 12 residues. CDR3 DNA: TGTGCCATCAGTACGACAGGTTATGGCTACACCTTC. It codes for CAISTTGYGYTF.

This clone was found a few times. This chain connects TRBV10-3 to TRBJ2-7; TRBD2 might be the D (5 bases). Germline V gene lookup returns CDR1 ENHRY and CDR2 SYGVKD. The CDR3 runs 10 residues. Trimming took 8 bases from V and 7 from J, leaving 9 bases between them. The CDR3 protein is CAIGSGEQYF. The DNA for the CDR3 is TGTGCCATCGGGTCGGGGGAGCAGTACTTC.

CDR3 loop: CASSFQSPYEQYV. The CDR3 DNA sequence: TGTGCCAGCAGCTTCCAGTCCCCCTACGAGCAGTACGTC. The chain recombines TRBV5-6 with TRBJ2-7; D is undetermined. CDR1 is SGHDT and CDR2 is YYEEEE in the germline V gene. The CDR3 consists of 13 residues. V lost 2 bases and J 2 bases, leaving 8 bases between the germline ends.

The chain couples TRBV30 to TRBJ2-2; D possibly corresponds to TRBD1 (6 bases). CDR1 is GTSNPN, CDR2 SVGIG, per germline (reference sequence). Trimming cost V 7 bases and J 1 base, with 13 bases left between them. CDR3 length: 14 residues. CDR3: CASPGQLNTGELFF. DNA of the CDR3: TGTGCCTCCCCGGGACAACTGAACACCGGGGAGCTGTTTTTT. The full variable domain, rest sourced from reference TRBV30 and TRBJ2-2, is SQTIHQWPATLVQPVGSPLSLECTVEGTSNPNLYWYRQAAGRGLQLLFYSVGIGQISSEVPQNLSASRPQDRQFILSSKKLLLSDSGFYLCASPGQLNTGELFFGEGSRLTVL.

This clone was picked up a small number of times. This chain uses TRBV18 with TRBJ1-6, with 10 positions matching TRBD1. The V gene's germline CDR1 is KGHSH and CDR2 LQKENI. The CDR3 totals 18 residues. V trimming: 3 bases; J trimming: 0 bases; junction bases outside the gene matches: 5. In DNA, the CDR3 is TGTGCCAGCTCACCGGACAGGGGGGCCTTCTCCTATAATTCACCCCTCCACTTT. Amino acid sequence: CASSPDRGAFSYNSPLHF.

CDR3 amino acids: CASSWTRSREQFF. The CDR3 region has the DNA TGTGCCAGCAGCTGGACTAGGTCAAGAGAGCAGTTCTTC. This chain uses TRBV7-3 with TRBJ2-1, with 7 bases matching TRBD2. Germline lookup yields CDR1 SGHTA and CDR2 FQGTGA. The V and J ends lost 4 bases and 10 bases, in that order; junction bases with no gene match: 7. This CDR3 contains 13 residues.

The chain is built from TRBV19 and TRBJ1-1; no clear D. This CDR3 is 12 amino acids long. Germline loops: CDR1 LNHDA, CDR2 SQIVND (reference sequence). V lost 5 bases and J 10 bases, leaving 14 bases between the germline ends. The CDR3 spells CASSPGPLAAFF. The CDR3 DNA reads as TGTGCCAGTAGTCCCGGTCCCCTTGCAGCTTTCTTT.

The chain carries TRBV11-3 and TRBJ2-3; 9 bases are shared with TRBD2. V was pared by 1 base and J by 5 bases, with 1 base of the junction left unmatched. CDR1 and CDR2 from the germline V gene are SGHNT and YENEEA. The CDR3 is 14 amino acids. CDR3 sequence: CASSLGGGGDTQYF. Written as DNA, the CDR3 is TGTGCCAGCAGCTTAGGCGGGGGGGGAGATACGCAGTATTTT.

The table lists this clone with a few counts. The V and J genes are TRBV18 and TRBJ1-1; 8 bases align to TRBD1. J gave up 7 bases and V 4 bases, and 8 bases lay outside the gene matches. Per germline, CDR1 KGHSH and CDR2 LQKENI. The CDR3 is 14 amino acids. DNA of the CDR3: TGTGCCAGCTCACTTCAGGGGGCTCGGGGTGAAGCTTTCTTT. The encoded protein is CASSLQGARGEAFF.

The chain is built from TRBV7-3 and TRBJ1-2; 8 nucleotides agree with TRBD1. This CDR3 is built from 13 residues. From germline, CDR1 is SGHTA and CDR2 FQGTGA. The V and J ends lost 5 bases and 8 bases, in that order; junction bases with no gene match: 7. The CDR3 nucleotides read TGTGCCAGCAGCCCCGGACAGGGTACGGGCTACACCTTC. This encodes CASSPGQGTGYTF.

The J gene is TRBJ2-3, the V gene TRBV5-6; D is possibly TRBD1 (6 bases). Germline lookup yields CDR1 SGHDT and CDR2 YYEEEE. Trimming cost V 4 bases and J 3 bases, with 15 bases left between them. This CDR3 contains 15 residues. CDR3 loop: CASSGRWGQTDTQYF. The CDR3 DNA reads TGTGCCAGCAGCGGGCGCTGGGGGCAGACAGATACGCAGTATTTT.

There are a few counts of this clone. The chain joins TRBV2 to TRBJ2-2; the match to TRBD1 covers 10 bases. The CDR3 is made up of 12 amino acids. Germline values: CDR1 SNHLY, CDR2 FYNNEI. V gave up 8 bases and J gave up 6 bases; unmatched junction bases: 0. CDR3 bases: TGTGCCAGCGACAGGGGGCCCGGGGAGCTGTTTTTT. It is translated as CASDRGPGELFF.

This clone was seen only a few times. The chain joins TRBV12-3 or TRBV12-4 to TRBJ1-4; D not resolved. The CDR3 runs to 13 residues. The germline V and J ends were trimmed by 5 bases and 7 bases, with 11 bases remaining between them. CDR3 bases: TGTGCCAGCAGTCTGCCCCCCGGTGAAAAACTGTTTTTT. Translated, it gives CASSLPPGEKLFF.

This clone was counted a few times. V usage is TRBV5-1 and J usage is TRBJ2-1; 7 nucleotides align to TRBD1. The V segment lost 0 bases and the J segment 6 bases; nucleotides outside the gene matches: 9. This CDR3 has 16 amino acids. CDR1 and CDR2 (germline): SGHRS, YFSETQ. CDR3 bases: TGCGCCAGCAGCTTGGCCTCGGGAAGGGGGCTCAATGAGCAGTTCTTC. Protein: CASSLASGRGLNEQFF.

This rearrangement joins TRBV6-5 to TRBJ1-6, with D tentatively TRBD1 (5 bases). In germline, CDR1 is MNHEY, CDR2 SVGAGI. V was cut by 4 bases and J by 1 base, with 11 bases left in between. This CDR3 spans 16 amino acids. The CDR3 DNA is TGTGCCAGCAGTTCGGCGACAGTTTCCTATAATTCACCCCTCCACTTT. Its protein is CASSSATVSYNSPLHF.

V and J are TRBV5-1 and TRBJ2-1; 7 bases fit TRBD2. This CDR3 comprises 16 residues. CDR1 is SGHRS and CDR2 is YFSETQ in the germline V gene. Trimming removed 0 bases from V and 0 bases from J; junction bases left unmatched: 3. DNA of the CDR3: TGCGCCAGCAGCTTGGTCGGCGGGAGCTCCTACAATGAGCAGTTCTTC. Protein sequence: CASSLVGGSSYNEQFF.